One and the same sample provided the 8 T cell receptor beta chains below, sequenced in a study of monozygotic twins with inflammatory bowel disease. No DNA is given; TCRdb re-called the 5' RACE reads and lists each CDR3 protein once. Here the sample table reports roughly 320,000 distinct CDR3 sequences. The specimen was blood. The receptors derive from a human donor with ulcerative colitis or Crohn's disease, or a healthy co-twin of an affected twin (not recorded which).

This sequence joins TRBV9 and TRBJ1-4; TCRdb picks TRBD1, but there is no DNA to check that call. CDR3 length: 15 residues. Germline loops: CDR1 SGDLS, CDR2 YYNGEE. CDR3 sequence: CASSVEGMGNEKLFF.

CDR3 region: CASRPGTGEGNTGELFF. The chain employs TRBV7-9 and TRBJ2-2; TCRdb returns TRBD1, unconfirmable since there is no DNA. The germline gives CDR1 SEHNR, CDR2 FQNEAQ (reference sequence). The CDR3 runs 17 residues.

The CDR3 reads CASSDRLQNTEAFF. The gene calls are TRBV7-8 and TRBJ1-1. This CDR3 comprises 14 residues. CDR1 is SGHVS, CDR2 FQNEAQ, per germline. The entire variable domain, with the rest obtained from reference TRBV7-8 and TRBJ1-1, is as follows: GAGVSQSPRYKVAKRGQDVALRCDPISGHVSLFWYQQALGQGPEFLTYFQNEAQLDKSGLPSDRFFAERPEGSVSTLKIQRTQQEDSAVYLCASSDRLQNTEAFFGQGTRLTVV.

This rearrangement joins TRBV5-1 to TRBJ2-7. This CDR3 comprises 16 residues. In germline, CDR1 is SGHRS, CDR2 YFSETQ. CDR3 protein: CASSFSGEVLSYEQYF.

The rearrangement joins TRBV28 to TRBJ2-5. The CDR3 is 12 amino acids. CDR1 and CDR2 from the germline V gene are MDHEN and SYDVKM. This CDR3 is CASSLLRETQYF.

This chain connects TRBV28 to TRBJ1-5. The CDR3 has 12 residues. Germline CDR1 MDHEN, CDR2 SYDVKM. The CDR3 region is CASSPLYQPQHF.

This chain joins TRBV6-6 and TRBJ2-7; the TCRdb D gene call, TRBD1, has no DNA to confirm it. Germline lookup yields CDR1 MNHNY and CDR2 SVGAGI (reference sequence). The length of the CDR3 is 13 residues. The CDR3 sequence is CASSYSTGYEQYF.

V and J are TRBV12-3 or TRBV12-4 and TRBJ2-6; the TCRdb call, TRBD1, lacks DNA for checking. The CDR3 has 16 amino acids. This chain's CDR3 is CATKTGTGSGANVLTF.